The 23 T cell receptor beta chains listed next were all sequenced from one sample in a study of somatic mutations in cytotoxic T cells in rheumatoid arthritis. Clones were read by immunoSEQ multiplex PCR, and TCRdb kept only the in-frame ones, dropping some. The repertoire holds about 2,300 clones, with 70% to 80% as singletons. The sequenced sample consisted of CD8+ T cells sorted from blood. All receptors derive from a woman between 35 and 50 years old with rheumatoid arthritis.

The chain combines TRBV5-8 with TRBJ2-7; D may be TRBD1 (6 bases). The V gene's germline CDR1 is SGHTS and CDR2 YDEGEE. The CDR3 runs to 14 residues. With 6 bases removed from V and 2 bases from J, the gap between germline ends came to 15 bases. The CDR3 spells CASTTEGVAYEQYF. CDR3 sequence (DNA): TGTGCCAGCACCACCGAGGGGGTGGCCTACGAGCAGTACTTC.

CDR3 nucleotide sequence: TGTGCCAGCAGTTTAGAGCGAGCGGCGAACACCGGGGAGCTGTTTTTT. Amino acids: CASSLERAANTGELFF. V and J are TRBV27 and TRBJ2-2; TRBD2 is a possible D gene (5 bases). V was pared by 2 bases and J by 0 bases, with 10 bases between. CDR3 length: 16 amino acids. CDR1 MNHEY and CDR2 SMNVEV come from the germline V gene (reference sequence).

The chain is built from TRBV2 and TRBJ1-5; maybe TRBD1 (6 bases). The germline CDR1 and CDR2 sequences are SNHLY and FYNNEI. Trimming removed 2 bases at V and 4 bases at J, with 9 bases between. This CDR3 region has 14 residues. The CDR3: CASSESQGNQPQHF. The CDR3 bases are TGTGCCAGCAGTGAAAGTCAGGGGAATCAGCCCCAGCATTTT.

The chain links TRBV28 to TRBJ1-1, with a tentative D call TRBD1 (5 bases). The germline gives CDR1 MDHEN, CDR2 SYDVKM. The CDR3 spans 14 residues. V dropped 3 bases and J dropped 5 bases, with 13 bases sitting between them. This CDR3 is CASSFRGGGTEAFF. The CDR3 DNA follows: TGTGCCAGCAGTTTTAGGGGCGGGGGGACTGAAGCTTTCTTT.

The chain uses TRBV6-5 and TRBJ2-7, with D tentatively TRBD2 (7 bases). V was cut by 2 bases and J by 6 bases, with 17 bases left in between. The germline V gene has CDR1 MNHEY and CDR2 SVGAGI. The length of the CDR3 is 15 residues. The CDR3 DNA reads TGTGCCAGCAGTTACACCCGGGGGGCCACGTCCGAGCAGTACTTC. Translated: CASSYTRGATSEQYF.

The J gene is TRBJ2-1, the V gene TRBV9; 9 bases map to TRBD2. Germline CDR1 reads SGDLS; CDR2 reads YYNGEE. V was clipped by 0 bases and J by 4 bases; unmatched bases: 2. The CDR3 has 15 amino acids. The DNA of the CDR3 is TGTGCCAGCAGCGTAGATAGCGGGAGTTACAATGAGCAGTTCTTC. Amino acids: CASSVDSGSYNEQFF.

The gene calls are TRBV2 and TRBJ2-1; 10 nucleotides align to TRBD2. The CDR3 consists of 14 residues. V gave up 6 bases and J gave up 8 bases; unmatched junction bases: 7. Germline V gene lookup returns CDR1 SNHLY and CDR2 FYNNEI. The CDR3 reads CASRTGTSDHEQFF. The CDR3 nucleotides read TGTGCCAGCAGGACCGGGACTAGCGACCATGAGCAGTTCTTC.

The chain combines TRBV7-9 with TRBJ2-7; the match to TRBD2 covers 7 bases. This CDR3 is built from 16 residues. J gave up 1 base and V 4 bases, and 10 bases lay outside the gene matches. CDR1 is SEHNR, CDR2 FQNEAQ, per germline (reference sequence). DNA for the CDR3: TGTGCCAGCAGCTCGCCCATAGCGGGTGAGTCCTACGAGCAGTACTTC. It translates to CASSSPIAGESYEQYF.

V usage is TRBV5-8 and J usage is TRBJ2-1; 9 nucleotides line up with TRBD1. V lost 1 base, J lost 1 base, and 3 bases stayed unmatched. Germline CDR1 SGHTS, CDR2 YDEGEE. CDR3 size: 16 residues. CDR3: CASSLYGTGSYNEQFF. CDR3 DNA sequence: TGTGCCAGCAGCTTGTATGGGACAGGGTCCTACAATGAGCAGTTCTTC.

This clone was found once. V gene TRBV7-8 combines with J gene TRBJ2-3; TRBD1 aligns across 8 bases. Germline V CDR1 and CDR2: SGHVS, FQNEAQ. Trimming cost V 2 bases and J 0 bases; bases outside gene matches: 1. The CDR3 contains 15 residues. CDR3: CASSLNRGSTDTQYF. The CDR3, as DNA: TGTGCCAGCAGCTTAAACAGGGGGAGCACAGATACGCAGTATTTT. Full variable domain (rest looked up from reference TRBV7-8 and TRBJ2-3): GAGVSQSPRYKVAKRGQDVALRCDPISGHVSLFWYQQALGQGPEFLTYFQNEAQLDKSGLPSDRFFAERPEGSVSTLKIQRTQQEDSAVYLCASSLNRGSTDTQYFGPGTRLTVL.

In its sample, this clone was seen once. J is TRBJ2-2 and V is TRBV28; 9 nucleotides line up with TRBD2. Germline V gene sequence: CDR1 MDHEN, CDR2 SYDVKM. The CDR3 contains 16 residues. V trimming: 2 bases; J trimming: 6 bases; junction bases outside the gene matches: 7. The CDR3 DNA is TGTGCCAGCAGTTTAAAATCGCTAGCGGGGCCCGGGGAGCTGTTTTTT. It is translated as CASSLKSLAGPGELFF. The whole variable domain, filled in from reference TRBV28 and TRBJ2-2, reads DVKVTQSSRYLVKRTGEKVFLECVQDMDHENMFWYRQDPGLGLRLIYFSYDVKMKEKGDIPEGYSVSREKKERFSLILESASTNQTSMYLCASSLKSLAGPGELFFGEGSRLTVL.

V gene TRBV7-9 combines with J gene TRBJ1-2, with no clear D. Trimming removed 8 bases from V and 8 bases from J, with 18 bases in between. The CDR3 loop spans 13 amino acids. Germline loops: CDR1 SEHNR, CDR2 FQNEAQ (reference sequence). This chain's CDR3 is CASGSDGMRGYTF. In DNA form, the CDR3 reads TGTGCCAGCGGATCGGACGGGATGAGGGGCTACACCTTC.

V usage is TRBV28 and J usage is TRBJ2-3; tentative D call: TRBD1 (5 bases). Trimming took 8 bases from V and 0 from J, leaving 15 bases between them. CDR1 is MDHEN, CDR2 SYDVKM, per germline. The CDR3 covers 15 residues. CDR3 nucleotides: TGTGCCAGCCTCGCAAGGACAAAGAGCACAGATACGCAGTATTTT. Translating gives CASLARTKSTDTQYF.

The CDR3 here is CASSERGLAGSGELFF. The CDR3 bases are TGTGCCAGCAGTGAAAGGGGACTAGCTGGGTCCGGGGAGCTGTTTTTT. The chain uses TRBV6-1 and TRBJ2-2; 9 bases align to TRBD2. J gave up 6 bases and V 2 bases, and 7 bases lay outside the gene matches. CDR3 length: 16 residues. The V gene's germline CDR1 is MNHNS and CDR2 SASEGT.

This sequence joins TRBV5-6 and TRBJ2-7, with D tentatively TRBD1 (6 bases). The ends were cut back, 3 bases at V and 2 bases at J, with 9 bases in the middle. This CDR3 region has 13 residues. The V gene's germline CDR1 is SGHDT and CDR2 YYEEEE. CDR3 residues: CASSSGTTYEQYF. In DNA form, the CDR3 reads TGTGCCAGCAGCTCCGGGACAACCTACGAGCAGTACTTC.

This clone has more than one count but fewer than ten. This chain joins TRBV29-1 and TRBJ1-1; perhaps TRBD1 as D (5 bases). CDR3 length: 12 amino acids. Trimming cost V 6 bases and J 11 bases, with 19 bases left between them. From germline, CDR1 is SQVTM and CDR2 ANQGSEA. CDR3 in DNA: TGCAGCGTCCACCAGTTATTCAGGGATGCTTTCTTT. Translated, it gives CSVHQLFRDAFF. The whole variable domain, filled in from reference TRBV29-1 and TRBJ1-1, reads SAVISQKPSRDICQRGTSLTIQCQVDSQVTMMFWYRQQPGQSLTLIATANQGSEATYESGFVIDKFPISRPNLTFSTLTVSNMSPEDSSIYLCSVHQLFRDAFFGQGTRLTVV.

This sequence joins TRBV6-4 and TRBJ2-1; 7 bases are a match to TRBD2. V trimming: 0 bases; J trimming: 4 bases; junction bases outside the gene matches: 3. Per the germline V gene, CDR1 is MRHNA and CDR2 is SNTAGT. There are 15 residues in the CDR3. The CDR3 DNA reads TGTGCCAGCAGTGACTCTCTAGCGGATTACAATGAGCAGTTCTTC. Its translation: CASSDSLADYNEQFF.

V gene TRBV28 combines with J gene TRBJ2-1; 8 nucleotides align to TRBD2. Trimming cost V 5 bases and J 13 bases; bases outside gene matches: 7. The CDR3 length is 12 residues. Germline CDR1 reads MDHEN; CDR2 reads SYDVKM. The DNA for the CDR3 is TGTGCCAGCAGTAATACGGGGGGGCGCCAGTTCTTC. This gives the protein CASSNTGGRQFF. Looking up the rest from reference TRBV28 and TRBJ2-1 gives the full variable domain: DVKVTQSSRYLVKRTGEKVFLECVQDMDHENMFWYRQDPGLGLRLIYFSYDVKMKEKGDIPEGYSVSREKKERFSLILESASTNQTSMYLCASSNTGGRQFFGPGTRLTVL.

CDR3 coding DNA: TGTGCCAGCAGCTTTGCTGGAAGACAGGGGGCGGCCGGGGAGCTGTTTTTT. Protein: CASSFAGRQGAAGELFF. This chain links TRBV7-9 with TRBJ2-2; 10 bases map to TRBD1. The CDR3 runs 17 residues. Trimming cost V 3 bases and J 6 bases; bases outside gene matches: 10. Germline loops: CDR1 SEHNR, CDR2 FQNEAQ (reference sequence).

The CDR3 sequence: CSVEETGTGGGYEQYF. CDR3 in DNA: TGCAGCGTTGAAGAGACCGGGACAGGGGGCGGGTACGAGCAGTACTTC. V gene TRBV29-1 combines with J gene TRBJ2-7; 12 bases align to TRBD1. The V and J ends lost 0 bases and 4 bases, in that order; junction bases with no gene match: 7. The CDR3 is 16 amino acids. Germline V lookup: CDR1 SQVTM, CDR2 ANQGSEA.

This clone has more than one count but fewer than ten. This chain joins TRBV28 and TRBJ1-4; weak D call: TRBD1 (6 bases). Germline loops: CDR1 MDHEN, CDR2 SYDVKM. With 6 bases removed from V and 10 bases from J, the gap between germline ends came to 12 bases. The CDR3 extends over 12 amino acids. The CDR3 here is CASSPPRGKLFF. Written as DNA, the CDR3 is TGTGCCAGCAGCCCTCCCAGGGGAAAACTGTTTTTT.

This chain uses TRBV19 with TRBJ2-6; TRBD1 aligns across 8 bases. The CDR3 is 17 residues long. V lost 10 bases and J lost 1; bases outside the gene matches: 12. Germline V lookup: CDR1 LNHDA, CDR2 SQIVND (reference sequence). The CDR3 region has the DNA TGTGCCACTATATCGACAGGGGTGTTGTCTGGGGCCAACGTCCTGACTTTC. Protein: CATISTGVLSGANVLTF. Filled out from reference TRBV19 and TRBJ2-6, the complete variable domain reads DGGITQSPKYLFRKEGQNVTLSCEQNLNHDAMYWYRQDPGQGLRLIYYSQIVNDFQKGDIAEGYSVSREKKESFPLTVTSAQKNPTAFYLCATISTGVLSGANVLTFGAGSRLTVL.

This clone was observed once. The chain is built from TRBV6-7 and TRBJ2-2; 13 bases line up with TRBD2. TRBV6-7 is treated as an ORF (open reading frame) with a function not yet certain. V trimming: 2 bases; J trimming: 4 bases; junction bases outside the gene matches: 16. The CDR3 covers 21 residues. CDR3 loop: CASSYPKSDSGLAGTTGELFF. The CDR3 DNA sequence: TGTGCCAGCAGTTACCCGAAGTCGGACTCGGGACTAGCGGGGACCACCGGGGAGCTGTTTTTT.